This is a list of T cell receptor beta chains from one sample in a study of control samples from healthy donors and cancer patients. TCRdb's copy holds only in-frame clones and misses some; the assay was immunoSEQ multiplex PCR. The sample has around 100,000 clones; more than 75% are singletons. Sample: blood. The receptors shown here come from a woman aged 45-60 years in good health. CDR3s leave out the opening cysteine and the closing phenylalanine or tryptophan.

cdr3_length j_call v_call cdr3_aa
13 TRBJ1-2 TRBV19 ASSKEPQYDYGYT
13 TRBJ2-1 TRBV7-2 ASSGDRGRYNEQF
14 TRBJ2-5 TRBV5-6 ASSLGSQGPIETQY
12 TRBJ2-2 TRBV6-4 ASSVQDRVGELF
9 TRBJ2-3 TRBV6-2/TRBV6-3 ASRYDRTQY
13 TRBJ2-1 TRBV14 ASSQSLAEGNEQF
13 TRBJ1-1 TRBV6-5 ASRQQGVLGTEAF
13 TRBJ1-2 TRBV28 ASSFRPLREDGYT
11 TRBJ1-4 TRBV6-5 ASSRGTGEKLF
12 TRBJ2-7 TRBV10-2 ASRSLAGGYEQY
11 TRBJ1-1 TRBV30 ACSKQIGTEAF
13 TRBJ2-1 TRBV5-4 ASSLVWGSYNEQF
17 TRBJ1-4 TRBV9 ASSVAPLEGSATNEKLF
13 TRBJ1-5 TRBV6-5 ASSIGRVSNQPQH
15 TRBJ2-1 TRBV11-2 ASSEDRTGWSYNEQF
14 TRBJ1-4 TRBV4-3 ASSQDSPSGWGKLF
13 TRBJ2-5 TRBV5-1 ASSLRRGGRETQY
12 TRBJ2-7 TRBV18 ASRRTGDNYEQY
12 TRBJ2-5 TRBV30 AWRARGRGETQY
11 TRBJ1-4 TRBV2 ASFRAVVEKLF
12 TRBJ2-4 TRBV27 ASSSSVLGDIQY
10 TRBJ1-2 TRBV10-3 AISAGDYGYT
14 TRBJ2-1 TRBV1 TSRPKSSGVYNEQF
13 TRBJ1-2 TRBV4-1 ASSQGHLTHYGYT
10 TRBJ2-5 TRBV7-9 ASSTQSGTQY
11 TRBJ2-7 TRBV27 ASSFRNSYEQY
17 TRBJ1-6 TRBV7-2 ASSSRDPDHYFYNSPLH
13 TRBJ2-2 TRBV3-1/TRBV3-2 ASSLGTSGSGELF
13 TRBJ1-2 TRBV5-6 ASSGTGAFNYGYT
12 TRBJ2-1 TRBV13 ASGPGGRYNEQF
15 TRBJ2-1 TRBV19 ASSILAREGFDNEQF
10 TRBJ1-2 TRBV6-5 ASRGGAYGYT
13 TRBJ1-3 TRBV18 ASSQVALDENTIY
12 TRBJ1-5 TRBV13 ASSFQTAHQPQH
12 TRBJ2-2 TRBV11-2 ASSFDRMTGELF
16 TRBJ1-2 TRBV7-9 ASSDGNRDRDPNYGYT
14 TRBJ1-1 TRBV3-1/TRBV3-2 ASSPNPGVLNTEAF
11 TRBJ2-6 TRBV6-5 ATYRAGANVLT
14 TRBJ2-3 TRBV4-3 ASSQGGQSSTDTQY
17 TRBJ1-6 TRBV19 ASSLPSGQGVVYNSPLH
14 TRBJ2-1 TRBV11-1 ASSLFRQGAQDEQF
12 TRBJ1-1 TRBV5-6 ASSLAGMNTEAF
11 TRBJ2-2 TRBV5-1 ASSLGNTGELF
15 TRBJ1-1 TRBV7-2 ASSLGPTGVMNTEAF
9 TRBJ1-1 TRBV18 ASSLETEAF
10 TRBJ1-2 TRBV3-1/TRBV3-2 ASSRGGNGYT